This paragraph reports one TCR beta chain. The sample belongs to a study of OX40 agonist ivuxolimab in advanced cancers. This CDR3 has 17 amino acids. V lost 0 bases and J lost 2; bases outside the gene matches: 9. Measured with immunoSEQ multiplex PCR; TCRdb has only the in-frame clones, and not every one. The table has approximately 35,000 clones, roughly nine tenths seen once. This sequence joins TRBV23-1 and TRBJ2-5; TRBD2 matches 7 bases. TRBV23-1 is assigned to the ORF class and has an uncertain function. This clonotype was sampled from an adult with an advanced solid tumor such as melanoma, head and neck, liver or kidney cancer. Sample: CD4+ or CD8+ T cells sorted from blood, taken in a trial of the OX40 agonist ivuxolimab. In DNA, the CDR3 is TGCGCCAGCAGTCAATCGAAATTAGCGGGTGTTCAAGAGACCCAGTACTTC. Residues: CASSQSKLAGVQETQYF.